This TCR beta chain is drawn from a study of T cells in Graves' hyperthyroidism and ophthalmopathy. Study-wide background: It was at initial diagnosis, before any treatment, that peripheral blood was collected.

Only a few counts were recorded for this clonotype. Using RNA transcripts as the source, TCR beta CDR3 regions were amplified. Initially, a first-round RT-PCR of the TCR CDR3 employed the HTBI primer set. Via MiXCR, TCRdb re-called the multiplex PCR reads, giving one row per CDR3 protein. The table shows 500,000 or so distinct CDR3 sequences, with roughly 17% occurring only once. The J segment lost 7 bases and the V segment lost 5 bases, leaving 23 bases of the junction unmatched. This CDR3 has 19 residues. The V gene's germline CDR1 is LNHDA and CDR2 SQIVND (reference sequence). This clonotype originated in a woman between 18 and 29 years old with Graves' ophthalmopathy. The sequenced material came from blood. V gene TRBV19 combines with J gene TRBJ2-1; 7 bases align to TRBD1. The CDR3 sequence: CASSSMGGQDFISRNEQFF. The CDR3 region has the DNA TGTGCCAGTAGTTCCATGGGTGGACAGGACTTTATTTCCCGGAATGAGCAGTTCTTC.